Listed below are T cell receptor beta chains from one sample, sequenced in a study of cytomegalovirus exposure and HLA in healthy donors. Using immunoSEQ multiplex PCR, the repertoire was profiled, and TCRdb retains in-frame clones only, with some absent. The sample includes 50,000 or so clones, around three quarters of them seen just once. Sequenced sample: PBMCs. These receptors came from a man aged 30 to 39 in good health and CMV-seronegative. CDR3s include the opening cysteine and the closing phenylalanine or tryptophan. Each record gives: J gene, clone size, V gene, D gene, CDR3 DNA, CDR3 protein. D genes are given only for firm matches. The size of a clone is reported for some rows only, either as once, few or many, or as a class for expanded clones.

J: TRBJ1-5
size: -
V: TRBV16
D: -
DNA: TGTGCCAGCAGCCAGCGGGGTCAGATGAGTCAGCCCCAGCATTTT
CDR3: CASSQRGQMSQPQHF

J: TRBJ2-1
size: -
V: TRBV2
D: TRBD2
DNA: TGTGCCAGCAGTCGGACTAGCGGGAGTAGTCGGAATGAGCAGTTCTTC
CDR3: CASSRTSGSSRNEQFF

J: TRBJ2-7
size: -
V: TRBV29-1
D: -
DNA: TGCAGCGTTGAAGGTCCACAAGCCTACGAGCAGTACTTC
CDR3: CSVEGPQAYEQYF

J: TRBJ2-7
size: -
V: TRBV9
D: TRBD2
DNA: TGTGCCAGCAGCGAGGGGCTAGCGGACTCCTACGAGCAGTACTTC
CDR3: CASSEGLADSYEQYF

J: TRBJ2-2
size: -
V: TRBV6-5
D: TRBD2
DNA: TGTGCCAGCAGCCCCCTAGCGGGAGGCGCCGGGGAGCTGTTTTTT
CDR3: CASSPLAGGAGELFF

J: TRBJ2-1
size: few
V: TRBV11-2
D: TRBD2
DNA: TGTGCCAGCAGCTTATGGATGAGCGGGACCTCCTACAATGAGCAGTTCTTC
CDR3: CASSLWMSGTSYNEQFF

J: TRBJ1-2
size: -
V: TRBV29-1
D: -
DNA: TGCAGCGTTTACAGCTATGGCTACACCTTC
CDR3: CSVYSYGYTF

J: TRBJ2-7
size: once
V: TRBV25-1
D: TRBD2
DNA: TGTGCCAGCATTCGAATAGGGGTGACTAGCGGGAGCGTCTACGAGCAGTACTTC
CDR3: CASIRIGVTSGSVYEQYF

J: TRBJ1-2
size: -
V: TRBV27
D: TRBD1
DNA: TGTGCCAGCTCTATCCTTGGCGTACAGGGGGCCCTGGGAGGCTACACCTTC
CDR3: CASSILGVQGALGGYTF

J: TRBJ2-7
size: once
V: TRBV2
D: TRBD1
DNA: TGTGCCAGCAGTGTTAGAGGGGGCATATCCTACGAGCAGTACTTC
CDR3: CASSVRGGISYEQYF

J: TRBJ2-3
size: -
V: TRBV29-1
D: -
DNA: TGCAGCGTTGACGGGGAATCTACGGGAGATACGCAGTATTTT
CDR3: CSVDGESTGDTQYF

J: TRBJ1-6
size: -
V: TRBV2
D: -
DNA: TGTGCCAGCACAGGATATTCACCCCTCCACTTT
CDR3: CASTGYSPLHF

J: TRBJ1-2
size: -
V: TRBV6-1
D: -
DNA: TGTGCCAGCAGTGAATACACAGAGCACTATGGCTACACCTTC
CDR3: CASSEYTEHYGYTF

J: TRBJ2-7
size: -
V: TRBV6-1
D: TRBD1
DNA: TGTGCCAGCAGTGGACAGGGTTACGAGCAGTACTTC
CDR3: CASSGQGYEQYF

J: TRBJ2-7
size: -
V: TRBV7-7
D: -
DNA: TGTGCCAGCAGCTTAGACTTAAAGCAGTACTTC
CDR3: CASSLDLKQYF

J: TRBJ2-7
size: -
V: TRBV5-4
D: -
DNA: TGTGCCAGCAGCTTGGGAAGGGGTCGGGAGCAGTACTTC
CDR3: CASSLGRGREQYF

J: TRBJ2-7
size: -
V: TRBV21-1
D: -
DNA: TGTGCCAGCAGCATCAATATAGCGGATATTAGCTCCTACGAGCAGTACTTC
CDR3: CASSINIADISSYEQYF

J: TRBJ2-2
size: -
V: TRBV25-1
D: -
DNA: TGTGCCAGCAGTGAGAGTTGGACCGGGGAGCTGTTTTTT
CDR3: CASSESWTGELFF

J: TRBJ1-3
size: -
V: TRBV14
D: TRBD1
DNA: TGTGCCAGCAGCCAAGATAACAGGGGAAGGGGCACCATATATTTT
CDR3: CASSQDNRGRGTIYF

J: TRBJ1-3
size: -
V: TRBV29-1
D: -
DNA: TGCAGCGTTGAGCTCGGGAGCTCTGGAAACACCATATATTTT
CDR3: CSVELGSSGNTIYF

J: TRBJ1-1
size: -
V: TRBV5-1
D: -
DNA: TGCGCCAGCAGGTCGGGAGGCGAAAGGACTGAAGCTTTCTTT
CDR3: CASRSGGERTEAFF

J: TRBJ2-5
size: -
V: TRBV10-3
D: TRBD1
DNA: TGTGCCATCACCCCGACAGGGGGCCCGGAGACCCAGTACTTC
CDR3: CAITPTGGPETQYF

J: TRBJ2-7
size: -
V: TRBV6-5
D: -
DNA: TGTGCCAGCAGTTACTCGGGGGCGTTGGCCTCCTACGAGCAGTACTTC
CDR3: CASSYSGALASYEQYF

J: TRBJ2-7
size: -
V: TRBV5-5
D: TRBD1
DNA: TGTGCCAGCAGACCGGGACGGGCCAGGGGGTACGAGCAGTACTTC
CDR3: CASRPGRARGYEQYF

J: TRBJ1-2
size: -
V: TRBV6-4
D: TRBD1
DNA: TGTGCCAGCAGCCCCGGACAGGCATTCTATGGCTACACCTTC
CDR3: CASSPGQAFYGYTF

J: TRBJ2-7
size: -
V: TRBV6-5
D: TRBD2
DNA: TGTGCCAGCAGTTCCCTTGGACTAGCGGGAGCACACGAGCAGTACTTC
CDR3: CASSSLGLAGAHEQYF

J: TRBJ2-7
size: -
V: TRBV10-1
D: -
DNA: TGCGCCAGCAGTGAGTCATCAGGAGAGCAGTACTTC
CDR3: CASSESSGEQYF

J: TRBJ2-5
size: -
V: TRBV5-1
D: TRBD1
DNA: TGCGCCAGCAGCTTGGGGGACAGGGGGCTAGAGACCCAGTACTTC
CDR3: CASSLGDRGLETQYF

J: TRBJ2-1
size: -
V: TRBV29-1
D: -
DNA: TGCAGCGCCGGACTGTACAATGAGCAGTTCTTC
CDR3: CSAGLYNEQFF

J: TRBJ2-7
size: -
V: TRBV5-1
D: TRBD2
DNA: TGCGCCAGCAGCTTAAAGCGGGAGCGGGACGAGCAGTACTTC
CDR3: CASSLKRERDEQYF

J: TRBJ2-7
size: -
V: TRBV5-8
D: TRBD1
DNA: TGTGCCAGCAGCTTGGTCGCGGGACAGGGGACCTACGAGCAGTACTTC
CDR3: CASSLVAGQGTYEQYF

J: TRBJ2-7
size: -
V: TRBV6-5
D: -
DNA: TGTGCCAGCAGTTACTCGATCTCCAGGGCAGGGGAGCAGTACTTC
CDR3: CASSYSISRAGEQYF

J: TRBJ1-2
size: -
V: TRBV27
D: TRBD1
DNA: TGTGCCAGCGGAGCAACGGGACAGGGCCCCTATGGCTACACCTTC
CDR3: CASGATGQGPYGYTF

J: TRBJ2-6
size: -
V: TRBV4-1
D: -
DNA: TGCGCCAGCAGCCAAGTGACAGGCTCTGGGGCCAACGTCCTGACTTTC
CDR3: CASSQVTGSGANVLTF

J: TRBJ2-7
size: -
V: TRBV5-1
D: TRBD2
DNA: TGCGCCAGCAGCTTGGTTCCACTAGCGGGAGGGCCCTACGAGCAGTACTTC
CDR3: CASSLVPLAGGPYEQYF

J: TRBJ2-1
size: once
V: TRBV2
D: TRBD2
DNA: TGTGCCACCAAACTAGCGGGAGTGATCAATGAGCAGTTCTTC
CDR3: CATKLAGVINEQFF

J: TRBJ2-2
size: -
V: TRBV5-1
D: -
DNA: TGCGCCAGCAGCTTGCAGGGTAACACCGGGGAGCTGTTTTTT
CDR3: CASSLQGNTGELFF

J: TRBJ2-7
size: -
V: TRBV18
D: TRBD1
DNA: TGTGCCAGCTCGCCAGGACAGGGGGACCCTTACGAGCAGTACTTC
CDR3: CASSPGQGDPYEQYF

J: TRBJ2-5
size: -
V: TRBV7-2
D: TRBD2
DNA: TGTGCCAGCAGCAACCGGGGACTAGTAGTAGCAGAGACCCAGTACTTC
CDR3: CASSNRGLVVAETQYF